Sequencing of this T cell receptor (beta chain) was carried out in a study of blood T cell repertoires in COVID-19 (dated by TCRdb to 2018 to 2021). Concerning the study at large: Samples from collaborators originated in the United States, Italy and Spain and spanned both the acute and convalescent phases of COVID-19. The prospective study material was composed of cDNA or gDNA derived from T cells, B-cell-depleted T cells, or PBMCs. Samples came from the ongoing ImmuneRACE study (first 160 participants) plus 1,254 subjects from 6 global collaborators. The dataset comprised deeply sampled blood TCRbeta repertoires from subjects exposed to, actively infected with, or recovered from COVID-19. Where HLA class I and class II types were available, the types were taken from metadata supplied by the sample provider, not from assay-based typing. The repertoires were made available in a free public database intended to serve as a resource for research on the immune response to SARS-CoV-2. Nearly every sample came with metadata listing a de-identified subject ID, COVID-19 status, age in years and sex.

Collaborating institutions collected whole blood in K2EDTA tubes following their own protocols. For TCRbeta analysis, collaborators shipped samples in one of three forms: frozen whole blood, isolated PBMCs, or DNA extracted from either of those sample types. The immunoSEQ Assay, a bias-controlled multiplex PCR, was used to amplify TCRbeta CDR3 regions from genomic DNA. For the original study's pipeline: The number of nucleated cells in each sample was estimated by amplification of reference gene primers within the assay. To quantify the absolute abundance of each unique TCRbeta CDR3 rearrangement, sequence reads were collapsed and filtered. For each sample, productive Simpson clonality was calculated as the square root of Simpson's diversity index across productive rearrangements. TCRdb re-hosts the immuneACCESS table, in-frame sequences only. Its copies lack some clones; in the studies checked, an unresolved V gene accounts for under half of them, and the cause for the rest is not known. D and trimming come from the DNA, and the V and J calls and clone size come from that table. The sample table holds roughly 250,000 clones, of which just under 85% were seen once. Together, the top ten hold more than 8% of the sample.

As for this clone: Its antigen is unknown. No per-base quality is available; no much larger clone lies one base away.

Taken from the germline V gene, the CDR1 and CDR2 loops are KGHDR and SFDVKD. V sheds 0 bases and J sheds 4 bases, leaving 8 bases between their ends. The CDR3 goes from the cysteine to the phenylalanine over 15 residues. Only CDR3 DNA remains: 45 bases, in frame from the first base. General study outcomes and caveats: Clinical and demographic metadata were provided uncurated, with the amount varying by source and participant.

The V and J segments used are TRBV24-1 and TRBJ2-2; a tentative D call is TRBD2 (5 bases match). The TCR originated in an elderly woman with acute or convalescent COVID-19. The sample consisted of peripheral blood. The nucleotide sequence reads TGTGCCACCAGTGATTTGGGACTGGGCACCGGGGAGCTGTTTTTT. Its amino acids are CATSDLGLGTGELFF.